The entry below gives a single TCR beta chain sequence along with its context. Antigen unknown. These data originate in a study of T cell responses to AZD1222 COVID-19 vaccine. Overall study context: The analysis combined second doses at about 4 or about 12 weeks.

Whole-study results and caveats: The donors showed a predominance of white British ancestry and of females, with possible underestimation of clonal diversity. Among those given AZD1222, only six were seropositive at baseline.

The assay was immunoSEQ multiplex PCR, and TCRdb's table has in-frame clones only and misses some. The profile shows approximately 100,000 clones, 92% of them singletons. J lost 1 base, V lost 7 bases, and 7 bases had no gene match. This CDR3 spans 16 amino acids. Germline CDR1 reads SNHLY; CDR2 reads FYNNEI. The rearrangement links TRBV2 to TRBJ2-3, with 11 bases matching TRBD2. The material was peripheral blood, obtained on day 0 of AZD1222 vaccination. This TCR derives from an adult in good health. In DNA form, the CDR3 reads TGTGCCAGCATTTTAGCGGGAGGGCCCGGCACAGATACGCAGTATTTT. Translation: CASILAGGPGTDTQYF.